This paragraph reports one TCR beta chain. The specificity of this receptor is unknown. A single base separates this from a much larger clone, so it may be a read error. The hyperthyroidism patients were between 18 and 65 years old and newly diagnosed, with a disease duration of less than 2 months. Exclusion was applied to patients with uncontrolled infections, other autoimmune diseases, pregnancy or lactation. Diagnoses were based on clinical symptoms, serum thyroxine and TRAb, thyroid ultrasound and orbital computed tomography. Blood from progressor patients was drawn when they were first diagnosed with hyperthyroidism, before any ophthalmopathy symptoms appeared. PBMCs were isolated from more than 8 ml of fresh peripheral blood by Ficoll-Paque density gradient centrifugation. Patients classed as progressors first received a Graves' hyperthyroidism diagnosis and then went on to develop ophthalmopathy during follow-up. Total RNA was extracted with Trizol reagent, and quality was checked on an Agilent 2100 Bioanalyzer.

The data were taken from a study of T cells in Graves' hyperthyroidism and ophthalmopathy (dated by TCRdb to 2018 to 2020). Describing the broader study: Peripheral blood samples were taken at initial diagnosis, before any treatment was given. The 75 to 100 discovery patients were randomly split 7:3 into training and test sets. An independent validation cohort of fewer than 20 hyperthyroidism patients and roughly 16 patients who later progressed to ophthalmopathy tested prospective prediction of ophthalmopathy. According to the paper, TCR Vbeta CDR3 sequencing was carried out on some 140 peripheral blood samples, which came from around 43 ophthalmopathy, approximately 72 hyperthyroidism and approximately 17 progressor patients. TCR V-J signatures able to tell the groups apart were searched for in a discovery cohort of 90 to 100 patients, of whom more than 40 had Graves' ophthalmopathy and around 58 had stable Graves' hyperthyroidism. In addition, the study compared T-cell repertoires in thyroid tissue and in blood from six Graves' hyperthyroidism patients. Following sampling, methimazole starting at 30 mg daily was given to hyperthyroidism patients, and high-dose intravenous methylprednisolone was given to ophthalmopathy patients.

TCR beta CDR3 regions were amplified from RNA transcripts. The first round of RT-PCR for the TCR CDR3 was performed with the HTBI primer set and the Qiagen OneStep RT-PCR kit. Libraries were constructed in a second round of multiplex PCR, after which size selection and purification were performed. Libraries were sequenced paired-end with 100 bp reads on an Illumina HiSeq2000. As for how the authors treated the data: SOAPnuke was used to process the raw data, with reads discarded if the reads contained adapters or uncalled bases, had a mean Phred below 15, or lacked an exact constant-primer or identifier match. COPE v1.2.5 was used to merge high-quality paired reads, and clonotypes were defined as unique nucleotide sequences. MiTCR v1.1 was used to align the clonotypes against IMGT TRBV, TRBD and TRBJ reference segments. Analysis was restricted to V-J combinations with a frequency above 0.0001, which covered about 99% of repertoires. A TCS score was defined as the ratio between F50 (clonal expansion) and ExV (chaos), using BLOSUM62-based TCRdist between CDR3 peptides within each V-J. Welch's t-statistics and random forest reduced around 520 V-J features to around 14, which were used in a naive Bayes classifier (R e1071). TCRdb reprocessing: public reads trimmed at Q25 with fastp, clones called with MiXCR, in-frame beta chains kept. Each CDR3 protein appears once, grouped with its most common genes and DNA. TCRdb assigned the V and J calls; the authors' analysis was not used. Within this sample are fewer than 400,000 distinct CDR3 sequences, with around 16% of them counted one time only. The ten largest account for 25% to 30% of the sample.

General study outcomes and caveats: In cross-validation, a model built on a 13 V-J signature told ophthalmopathy apart from stable hyperthyroidism with about 90% sensitivity and around 83% specificity, and in testing the same model reached 80%/75%. In validation, the model predicted progression to ophthalmopathy a median of about 6.8 months before onset, with approximately 70% sensitivity and almost 75% specificity. Sample size was not statistically predetermined, and investigators were not blinded to group allocation. Most expanded thyroid clonotypes (frequency above 0.001) were also detected in blood, a finding suggesting that blood repertoires may reflect thyroid immune responses.

V and J are truncated by 6 bases and 13 bases respectively, leaving an intervening sequence of 21 bases. Sequences LGHDT (CDR1) and YNNKEL (CDR2) are obtained from the germline V gene (reference sequence). Inclusive of the bounding cysteine and phenylalanine, the CDR3 is 13 residues long. Of the read, only the CDR3 DNA is kept; its 39 bases are in frame from base 1. Sequenced: blood. The receptor was derived from a woman aged 18-29 years with Graves' hyperthyroidism that later progressed to Graves' ophthalmopathy. The rearrangement combines TRBV3-1 with TRBJ1-2; the D gene identity is not certain. At the DNA level, the sequence is TGTGCCAGCAGTGTATCGGACGGGCGGTTAGGCACCTTC. The resulting protein is CASSVSDGRLGTF.